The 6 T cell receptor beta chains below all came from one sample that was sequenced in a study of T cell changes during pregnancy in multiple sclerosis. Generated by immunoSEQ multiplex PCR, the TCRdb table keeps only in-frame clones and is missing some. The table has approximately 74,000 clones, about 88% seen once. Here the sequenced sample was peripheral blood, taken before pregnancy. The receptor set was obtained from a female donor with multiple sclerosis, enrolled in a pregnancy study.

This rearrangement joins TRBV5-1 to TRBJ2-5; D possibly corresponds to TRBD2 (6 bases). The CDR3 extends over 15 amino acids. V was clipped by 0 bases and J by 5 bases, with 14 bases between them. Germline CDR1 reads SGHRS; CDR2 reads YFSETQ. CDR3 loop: CASSLEGSRGETQYF. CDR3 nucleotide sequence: TGCGCCAGCAGCTTGGAGGGATCCCGGGGGGAGACCCAGTACTTC.

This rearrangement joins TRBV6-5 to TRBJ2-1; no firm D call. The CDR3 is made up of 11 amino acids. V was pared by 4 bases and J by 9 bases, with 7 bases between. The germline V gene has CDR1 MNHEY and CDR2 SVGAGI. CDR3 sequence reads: CASSSGSEQFF. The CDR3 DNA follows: TGTGCCAGCAGTTCCGGGTCTGAGCAGTTCTTC.

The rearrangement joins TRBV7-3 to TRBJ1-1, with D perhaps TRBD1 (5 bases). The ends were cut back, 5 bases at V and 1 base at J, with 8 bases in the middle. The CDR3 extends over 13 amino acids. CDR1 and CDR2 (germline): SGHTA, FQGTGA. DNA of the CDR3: TGTGCCAGCAGCCAAGACAGGAACACTGAAGCTTTCTTT. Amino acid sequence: CASSQDRNTEAFF.

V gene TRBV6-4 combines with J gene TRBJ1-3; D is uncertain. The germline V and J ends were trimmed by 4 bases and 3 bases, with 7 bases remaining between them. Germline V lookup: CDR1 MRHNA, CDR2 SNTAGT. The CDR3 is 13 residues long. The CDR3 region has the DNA TGTGCCAGCAGTGCACGAGTTGGAAACACCATATATTTT. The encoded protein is CASSARVGNTIYF.

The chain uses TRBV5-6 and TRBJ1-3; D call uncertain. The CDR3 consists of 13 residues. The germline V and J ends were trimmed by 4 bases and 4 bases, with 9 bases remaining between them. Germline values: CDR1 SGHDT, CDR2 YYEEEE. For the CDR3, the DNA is TGTGCCAGCAGCGGTGTAGCGGGAAACACCATATATTTT. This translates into CASSGVAGNTIYF.

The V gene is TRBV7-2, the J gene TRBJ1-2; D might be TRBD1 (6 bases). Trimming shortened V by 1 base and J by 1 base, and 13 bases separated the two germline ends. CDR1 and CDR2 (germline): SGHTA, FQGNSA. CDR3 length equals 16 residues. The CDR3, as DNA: TGTGCCAGCAGCTTAGTGGGGGGGGCCGGTAACTATGGCTACACCTTC. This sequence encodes CASSLVGGAGNYGYTF.